One T cell receptor beta chain is described in this entry. This clone was observed a single time. Its binding antigen is unknown. Per-nucleotide qualities are absent, and no much larger clonotype sits a single base away. The study profiled bulk TCR beta-chain repertoires in matched peripheral blood, tumor and adjacent normal breast tissue taken from approximately 15 patients with early-stage breast cancer. Before surgery, whole blood (about 5-10 mL) was collected into EDTA tubes and processed within 2 hours. Peripheral blood mononuclear cells were isolated by Ficoll-Paque centrifugation in SepMate-50 tubes. For storage in liquid nitrogen, PBMCs were cryopreserved as aliquots of about 1.9 to 4.5 million cells in about 90% FBS with approximately 10% DMSO. The Qiagen AllPrep DNA/RNA Mini kit was used to extract genomic DNA. The data stem from a study of early stage breast cancer tumors listed by TCRdb under 2017. As for the study more broadly: Of the roughly 15 invasive breast tumors, 12 to 13 were found to be estrogen receptor-positive, progesterone receptor-positive and HER2-negative. The average read coverage per sample was roughly 10-fold. About 70% of the 12 ER+/PR+/HER2- tumors were invasive ductal carcinomas, while the other four were invasive lobular carcinomas. Across all samples, over 2,000,000 templates representing about 1 million unique clonotypes were detected.

CDR1 and CDR2 were assigned from the germline V gene (reference sequence) as SGHNT and YYREEE. The CDR3 goes from the cysteine to the phenylalanine over 15 residues. Left in the record is the CDR3 DNA by itself, 45 bases read in frame from the first base. From V the trimming removes 3 bases and from J it removes 5 bases, while the gene matches leave 5 bases of the junction unaccounted for. Findings and caveats that apply to the study as a whole: Chain pairing and functional markers such as CD4, CD8 and FOXP3 were not captured by bulk genomic DNA sequencing of unsorted cells. Enriched TCRB sequences shared across patients were found to be mostly commonly generated sequences that were unlikely to play an important role in the tumor microenvironment. Analysis by tumor subtype was prevented by the small cohort size. Greater similarity was observed between blood and normal breast repertoires than between blood and tumor repertoires, and tumor was distinguished from normal in most of the 16 patients when each tissue was compared with blood. Compared with adjacent normal breast tissue, tumors had higher clonality and approximately 2.5-fold greater T cell density.

Each sample was amplified as two independent genomic DNA replicates: 0.5 to 0.65 ug for blood and around 1.5 ug for tumor or normal breast. TCRB sequencing of genomic DNA was carried out with the ImmunoSeq Intro kit according to the manufacturer's instructions. Multiplex PCR was run for roughly 31 cycles using proprietary primers and spike-in control sequences for absolute quantification. Single-end 150-bp reads were used to sequence an 87-bp fragment spanning the CDR3 and the flanking V and J genes. Each lane of an Illumina MiSeq using version 3.0 chemistry carried seven multiplexed samples, with two replicates per sample. Concerning the study's data processing: The vendor's proprietary pipeline processed the raw data and merged both replicates into a single result for each sample. Clonotypes were defined as productive rearrangements sharing the V-gene family, CDR3 amino acid sequence and J-gene segment. Clonality was calculated as 1 minus the normalized Shannon entropy (Pielou evenness) of TCRB abundances. To estimate T cell density, the total number of templates was divided by the input cell count, which was inferred from how much DNA went in. Recon was used with default parameters to estimate total repertoire diversity and clonality. Tumor-enriched clonotypes were defined as having over 0.1% abundance in tumor and at least 32-fold higher abundance than in normal breast. Held by TCRdb, this immuneACCESS table contains in-frame sequences only and omits some clones. Under half of the omission traces to an unresolved V gene where checked; the cause of the rest is unknown. V and J calls and clone size are those listed in that table; D and trimming were worked out from the DNA. For this sample there are 20,000 or so clones; about 78% appear just once. The ten largest clones represent 28% of the sample.

The sequenced sample was blood. The sequence joins TRBV5-4 to TRBJ2-1; a stretch of 10 junction bases matches TRBD2. The sequence was obtained from a person in their sixties with breast cancer. CDR3 loop: CASSSHSGGNNEQFF. The sequence in DNA is TGTGCCAGCAGCTCCCATAGCGGGGGGAACAATGAGCAGTTCTTC.